This T cell receptor beta chain was captured in a study of T-cell memory formation after mild COVID-19. Study-level information: Clusters of TCRs were largely donor specific.

Germline assignment: CDR1 SEHNR and CDR2 FQNEAQ (reference sequence). CDR3 length equals 17 residues. V lost 4 bases to trimming and J lost 0 bases, with 15 bases between them. Libraries for TCRalpha and TCRbeta carried sample barcodes and unique molecular identifiers via 5'RACE. TCRdb ran MiXCR on the 5' RACE reads and lists one entry per CDR3 protein. The repertoire holds about 410,000 distinct CDR3 sequences, with about 22% as singletons. This clonotype originated in an adult woman who had mild COVID-19 (a few samples of this study predate the infection). Cell type and time point are not known. The chain carries TRBV7-9 and TRBJ1-4; D unclear. The sequencing sample was made of PBMCs or a T cell subset sorted from them (not recorded which). The CDR3 nucleotides read TGTGCCAGCAGCTCCCCTGTTGTTGTAGCAACTAATGAAAAACTGTTTTTT. Amino acid sequence: CASSSPVVVATNEKLFF.